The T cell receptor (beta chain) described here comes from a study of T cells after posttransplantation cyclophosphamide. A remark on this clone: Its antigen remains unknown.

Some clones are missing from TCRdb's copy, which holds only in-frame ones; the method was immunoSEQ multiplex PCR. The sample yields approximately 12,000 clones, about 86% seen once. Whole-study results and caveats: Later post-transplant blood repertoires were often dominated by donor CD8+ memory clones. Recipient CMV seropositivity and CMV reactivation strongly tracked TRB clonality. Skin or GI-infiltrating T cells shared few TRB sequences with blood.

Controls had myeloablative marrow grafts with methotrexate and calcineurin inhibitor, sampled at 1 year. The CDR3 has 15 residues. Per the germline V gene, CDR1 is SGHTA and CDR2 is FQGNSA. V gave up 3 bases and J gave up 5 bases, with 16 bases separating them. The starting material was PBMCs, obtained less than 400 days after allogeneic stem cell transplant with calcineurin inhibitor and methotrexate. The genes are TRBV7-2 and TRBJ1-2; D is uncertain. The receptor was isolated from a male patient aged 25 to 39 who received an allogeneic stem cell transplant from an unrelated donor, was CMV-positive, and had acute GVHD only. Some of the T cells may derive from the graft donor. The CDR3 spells CASSLRPSEGYGYTF. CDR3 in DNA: TGTGCCAGCAGCTTGAGACCCTCAGAGGGATATGGCTACACCTTC.